The 12 T cell receptor beta chains below all came from one sample that was sequenced in a study of response to subunit inactivated influenza vaccine. Each CDR3 protein gets one entry after TCRdb re-called the RT-PCR reads with MiXCR. The sample lists about 500,000 distinct CDR3 sequences, more than 7% occurring once. The source was PBMCs from blood, collected approximately 25 months after vaccination. The receptors shown here come from a man aged 50 to 69 who received an inactivated influenza vaccine.

The V and J genes are TRBV7-8 and TRBJ2-2, with 9 nucleotides matching TRBD2. This CDR3 is built from 16 residues. Germline lookup yields CDR1 SGHVS and CDR2 FQNEAQ. The ends lost 2 bases at V and 4 bases at J; junction bases unmatched: 5. DNA for the CDR3: TGTGCCAGCAGCTTAATAGCGGGAGACCTCACCGGGGAGCTGTTTTTT. Translation: CASSLIAGDLTGELFF.

The genes are TRBV20-1 and TRBJ2-7; unclear D gene. V was shortened by 6 bases and J by 2 bases, with 14 bases between the two germline ends. Per the germline V gene, CDR1 is DFQATT and CDR2 is SNEGSKA (reference sequence). The length of the CDR3 is 13 residues. CDR3 region: CSAHDRTPYEQYF. The CDR3 DNA sequence: TGCAGTGCCCACGACCGGACCCCCTACGAGCAGTACTTC.

This clonotype was seen at least ten times. The chain is built from TRBV10-3 and TRBJ2-2; D uncertain. The V end lost 2 bases, the J end lost 3 bases, and 4 bases lay between the germline ends. The CDR3 extends over 13 amino acids. The V gene's germline CDR1 is ENHRY and CDR2 SYGVKD. The CDR3 reads CAISEADTGELFF. CDR3 DNA sequence: TGTGCCATCAGTGAGGCGGACACCGGGGAGCTGTTTTTT.

This clonotype has only a few counts. The chain joins TRBV7-3 to TRBJ2-3; 11 nucleotides match TRBD1. Germline loops: CDR1 SGHTA, CDR2 FQGTGA. Trimming removed 5 bases from V and 5 bases from J; junction bases left unmatched: 6. The CDR3 is 15 residues long. CDR3 bases: TGTGCCAGCAGCGTCGCCGGGACAGGGGGAGATACGCAGTATTTT. This gives the protein CASSVAGTGGDTQYF. The full variable domain, its missing parts supplied by reference TRBV7-3 and TRBJ2-3, is GAGVSQTPSNKVTEKGKYVELRCDPISGHTALYWYRQSLGQGPEFLIYFQGTGAADDSGLPNDRFFAVRPEGSVSTLKIQRTERGDSAVYLCASSVAGTGGDTQYFGPGTRLTVL.

This clonotype was counted many times. This rearrangement joins TRBV15 to TRBJ1-6, with 8 nucleotides matching TRBD1. Trimming took 1 base from V and 13 from J; bases not matched to a gene: 0. The CDR3 has 12 amino acids. The V gene's germline CDR1 is LNHNV and CDR2 YYDKDF (reference sequence). The DNA for the CDR3 is TGTGCCACCAGCAGAGGGACAGGGCCCCTCCACTTT. It encodes CATSRGTGPLHF.

J is TRBJ1-2 and V is TRBV28; D perhaps matches TRBD1 (5 bases). The CDR3 runs 15 residues. Looked up from germline, CDR1 is MDHEN and CDR2 is SYDVKM. V was shortened by 7 bases and J by 2 bases, with 17 bases between the two germline ends. The chain's CDR3 is CASNPYRGTNYGYTF. As DNA, the CDR3 is TGTGCCAGCAACCCGTACCGAGGGACGAACTATGGCTACACCTTC.

This clonotype was counted many times. The chain links TRBV7-2 to TRBJ1-3, with D possibly matching TRBD1 (5 bases). The CDR3 is 16 residues long. The V end was cut by 1 base, the J end by 0 bases, with 10 bases between. Germline V gene data show CDR1 as SGHTA and CDR2 as FQGNSA. This chain's CDR3 is CASSLGDPGSGNTIYF. CDR3 nucleotides: TGTGCCAGCAGCTTAGGGGACCCAGGCTCTGGAAACACCATATATTTT. The full variable domain, in which reference TRBV7-2 and TRBJ1-3 provide the parts outside the CDR3, is GAGVSQSPSNKVTEKGKDVELRCDPISGHTALYWYRQSLGQGLEFLIYFQGNSAPDKSGLPSDRFSAERTGGSVSTLTIQRTQQEDSAVYLCASSLGDPGSGNTIYFGEGSWLTVV.

Many counts were recorded for this clonotype. The chain has TRBV7-2 and TRBJ1-5; D gene unclear. This CDR3 has 13 residues. Germline-derived CDR1 and CDR2 are SGHTA and FQGNSA. V was cut by 1 base and J by 4 bases, with 5 bases left in between. DNA of the CDR3: TGTGCCAGCAGCTTAGGGCAGAATCAGCCCCAGCATTTT. This translates into CASSLGQNQPQHF.

The chain carries TRBV19 and TRBJ2-3; 7 bases are a match to TRBD2. V was pared by 5 bases and J by 2 bases, with 7 bases of the junction left unmatched. This CDR3 has 15 amino acids. The germline V gene encodes CDR1 LNHDA and CDR2 SQIVND (reference sequence). CDR3 nucleotide sequence: TGTGCCAGTAGTGCCGCTAGCGGATTCACAGATACGCAGTATTTT. The encoded protein is CASSAASGFTDTQYF.

There are a few counts of this clonotype. The V and J genes are TRBV10-3 and TRBJ2-5; 9 bases fit TRBD2. CDR1 and CDR2 (germline): ENHRY, SYGVKD. V dropped 3 bases and J dropped 4; count of bases not matched to a gene: 6. There are 15 residues in the CDR3. The CDR3 spells CAISEGGGVGETQYF. In nucleotides, the CDR3 is TGTGCCATCAGTGAAGGCGGGGGGGTAGGAGAGACCCAGTACTTC.

This clonotype has a handful of counts. The V call is TRBV28, the J call TRBJ1-1, with 7 bases that match TRBD1. Germline V gene lookup returns CDR1 MDHEN and CDR2 SYDVKM. This CDR3 spans 14 amino acids. The J segment lost 2 bases and the V segment lost 8 bases, leaving 8 bases of the junction unmatched. The CDR3 region is CASQSGTANTEAFF. The CDR3 DNA reads as TGTGCCAGCCAATCCGGGACAGCTAACACTGAAGCTTTCTTT.

This clonotype has only a few counts. The rearrangement links TRBV7-8 to TRBJ2-2; 11 bases line up with TRBD1. The V segment lost 5 bases and the J segment 6 bases; nucleotides outside the gene matches: 11. Per germline, CDR1 SGHVS and CDR2 FQNEAQ. This CDR3 spans 17 amino acids. The DNA for the CDR3 is TGTGCCAGCAGCATGCATCCGGGACAGGGGGAGGCCGGGGAGCTGTTTTTT. Amino acids: CASSMHPGQGEAGELFF.